The rows below give T cell receptor beta chains drawn from one sample of a study of blood T cells in healthy people across ages. TCRdb re-derived calls from the 5' RACE reads in MiXCR, one entry per CDR3 protein. The table lists over 500,000 distinct CDR3 sequences, over 40% of them singletons. Source material: blood. The receptor source for this set is a woman older than 75 in good health. CDR3s include the opening cysteine and the closing phenylalanine or tryptophan. The order of the fields is J gene, D gene, V gene, clone size, CDR3 DNA, CDR3 protein. D genes are given only for firm matches. Some rows have no size entry. The others give once, few or many, or a class for an expanded clone.

>TRBJ2-6|TRBD1|TRBV7-2|.
TGTGCCAGCAGCCTGGGGGACAGGCCTCTGGTAGGGGCCAACGTCCTGACTTTC
CASSLGDRPLVGANVLTF
>TRBJ2-5|.|TRBV20-1|few
TGCAGTAAACCGGACGTAACCTCGCGGACCCAGTACTTC
CSKPDVTSRTQYF
>TRBJ2-7|.|TRBV29-1|few
TGCAGCGTTGAGCCTGGTGGGTCCTACGAGCAGTACTTC
CSVEPGGSYEQYF
>TRBJ2-5|.|TRBV27|.
TGTGCCAGCAGTTTCGGCCCGCAAGGAGAGACCCAGTACTTC
CASSFGPQGETQYF
>TRBJ2-3|TRBD2|TRBV7-2|few
TGTGCCAGCAGCCGTACGGGGGGGCCAACAGATACGCAGTATTTT
CASSRTGGPTDTQYF
>TRBJ2-7|.|TRBV9|many
TGTGCCAGCAGCGTAGGTTCAGGAGGAGCCTACGAGCAGTACTTC
CASSVGSGGAYEQYF
>TRBJ2-3|TRBD2|TRBV5-1|.
TGCGCCAGCAGCTTGGCGGCTAGCGGATACACAGATACGCAGTATTTT
CASSLAASGYTDTQYF
>TRBJ2-1|.|TRBV6-6|.
TGTGCCAGCAGCCCAACACACAATGAGCAGTTCTTC
CASSPTHNEQFF
>TRBJ2-3|TRBD2|TRBV7-3|many
TGTGCCAGCAGCCTTGGGACTAGCGGGCACACAGATACGCAGTATTTT
CASSLGTSGHTDTQYF
>TRBJ1-2|.|TRBV5-1|many
TGCGCCAGCAGCCCACAGACAGGTCGGGGTGACTATGGCTACACCTTC
CASSPQTGRGDYGYTF
>TRBJ2-7|.|TRBV2|.
TGTGCCAGCAGCCCCGTGGTAGCTTCCTACGAGCAGTACTTC
CASSPVVASYEQYF
>TRBJ2-1|.|TRBV5-1|many
TGCGCCAGCAGCGCGGGACCGAGCTCCTACAATGAGCAGTTCTTC
CASSAGPSSYNEQFF
>TRBJ1-2|TRBD1|TRBV29-1|many
TGCAGCGCGGGACAGAGCTCTGGCTACACCTTC
CSAGQSSGYTF
>TRBJ1-2|.|TRBV30|.
TGTGCCTGGAGTCCTAGTTATGGCTACACCTTC
CAWSPSYGYTF
>TRBJ2-5|TRBD2|TRBV3-1|.
TGTGCCAGCAGCCAAGATCCCCGGGACTACCTCCGAGAGACCCAGTACTTC
CASSQDPRDYLRETQYF
>TRBJ2-5|TRBD2|TRBV14|few
TGTGCCAGCAGCGGACTAGCGGGGCAAGAGACCCAGTACTTC
CASSGLAGQETQYF
>TRBJ2-1|TRBD2|TRBV7-2|many
TGTGCCAGCAGCGAGGCCGGGACTAGCGGTTACAATGAGCAGTTCTTC
CASSEAGTSGYNEQFF
>TRBJ2-1|.|TRBV9|many
TGTGCCAGCAGCGTTGTGCAGGGGTCCACCTACAATGAGCAGTTCTTC
CASSVVQGSTYNEQFF
>TRBJ1-5|.|TRBV4-1|many
TGCGCCAGCAGCCAAGATTTGGGTAGGCAGCCCCAGCATTTT
CASSQDLGRQPQHF
>TRBJ1-2|.|TRBV9|.
TGTGCCAGCAGCGTTGTGGACGGTCCCCGTTATGGCTACACCTTC
CASSVVDGPRYGYTF
>TRBJ2-7|.|TRBV5-1|many
TGCGCCAGCAGCGGAGTACAGGGCGTCTACGAGCAGTACTTC
CASSGVQGVYEQYF
>TRBJ1-4|.|TRBV27|few
TGTGCCAGCAGTTTCCTGGGGGGGGAAAAACTGTTTTTT
CASSFLGGEKLFF
>TRBJ2-3|.|TRBV20-1|few
TGCAGTGCTAGAGACCCCCTTGCGGCGGTCATCACAGATACGCAGTATTTT
CSARDPLAAVITDTQYF
>TRBJ2-1|TRBD2|TRBV10-3|once
TGTGCCATCAGTGTTAGCGGGGGGAAAGACAATGAGCAGTTCTTC
CAISVSGGKDNEQFF
>TRBJ2-1|TRBD1|TRBV12-3/TRBV12-4|once
TGTGCCAGCAGTCTCCAAACAGGGGGCGGCAATCAGCAGTTCTTC
CASSLQTGGGNQQFF
>TRBJ1-6|.|TRBV6-2/TRBV6-3|.
TGTGCCAGCAGTGTTGCCCAGAGCCTCACCAGTAGATATAATTCACCCCTCCACTTT
CASSVAQSLTSRYNSPLHF
>TRBJ2-1|TRBD1|TRBV20-1|many
TGCAGTGCTAGACCCGGGACAGGGAAGCTCCATGAGCAGTTCTTC
CSARPGTGKLHEQFF
>TRBJ1-4|.|TRBV12-3/TRBV12-4|many
TGTGCCAGCAGTTTTGCCGGGAGAGGAAAACTGTTTTTT
CASSFAGRGKLFF
>TRBJ2-1|TRBD2|TRBV6-1|once
TGTGCCAGCACAGCGGGATACAATGAGCAGTTCTTC
CASTAGYNEQFF
>TRBJ2-1|TRBD2|TRBV2|.
TGTGCCAGCAGTGCGGAGCGGGAGGTCCCCAACCTAGAGACCCAGTTCTTC
CASSAEREVPNLETQFF
>TRBJ1-2|.|TRBV3-1|few
TGTGCCAGCAGCCAAGGGATCCTGAGGAACGTCCCCTATGGCTACACCTTC
CASSQGILRNVPYGYTF
>TRBJ2-5|.|TRBV3-1|.
TGTGCCAGCAGCCAAGATTGGGGAGGGGGCTACGGTGAGACCCAGTACTTC
CASSQDWGGGYGETQYF
>TRBJ2-5|.|TRBV28|.
TGTGCCAGCAGTTTCCCCTTACAAGAGACCCAGTACTTC
CASSFPLQETQYF
>TRBJ2-3|TRBD2|TRBV7-3|.
TGTGCCAGCAGCTTATCAGCGGGGTACACAGATACGCAGTATTTT
CASSLSAGYTDTQYF
>TRBJ1-1|.|TRBV15|many
TGTGCCACCAGCAGAGATCTGGGGGCTTACACTGAAGCTTTCTTT
CATSRDLGAYTEAFF
>TRBJ2-5|TRBD1|TRBV6-5|many
TGTGCCAGCAGTCTCCAGGGGGCAGAGACCCAGTACTTC
CASSLQGAETQYF
>TRBJ2-7|TRBD2|TRBV20-1|few
TGCAGTGCTTCCGGACTAGCGGGAGGCAATGAGCAGTACTTC
CSASGLAGGNEQYF
>TRBJ2-7|TRBD1|TRBV11-2|.
TGTGCCAGCAGCCGTGACAGGGGGCCTTACGAGCAGTACTTC
CASSRDRGPYEQYF
>TRBJ2-7|TRBD1|TRBV5-1|many
TGCGCCAGCAGCTTGGAGGGACAGCCCTACGAGCAGTACTTC
CASSLEGQPYEQYF
>TRBJ2-7|.|TRBV3-1|.
TGTGCCAGCAGCCAAGATTTCGCGAGGTTTGGTTACGAGCAGTACTTC
CASSQDFARFGYEQYF
>TRBJ2-2|.|TRBV6-6|.
TGTGCCAGCGTACCGCTGGGACAGTCGAACCGGGAGCCGTTTTTT
CASVPLGQSNREPFF
>TRBJ2-7|TRBD2|TRBV3-1|.
TGTGCCAGCAGCCCCGGGACTAGGATGGGGTACGAGCAGTACTTC
CASSPGTRMGYEQYF
>TRBJ2-1|TRBD1|TRBV2|.
TGTGCCAGCAGTCGGGGACAGGGCGGCTACAATGAGCAGTTCTTC
CASSRGQGGYNEQFF
>TRBJ2-3|.|TRBV28|few
TGTGCCAGCAGTGTGACTAGTCTGGGTGTGGATACGCAGTATTTT
CASSVTSLGVDTQYF
>TRBJ2-3|.|TRBV5-1|many
TGCGCCAGCTCGATGGGAGTAGCGGGCACAGATACGCAGTATTTT
CASSMGVAGTDTQYF
>TRBJ2-1|TRBD2|TRBV20-1|.
TGCAGTGCTAGAGTAGGACTAGCGGGTTACAATGAGCAGTTCTTC
CSARVGLAGYNEQFF
>TRBJ1-1|TRBD1|TRBV12-3/TRBV12-4|.
TGTGCCAGCAGTAATCAGGGGGTGAACACTGAAGCTTTCTTT
CASSNQGVNTEAFF
>TRBJ2-7|TRBD1|TRBV29-1|few
TGCAGCGTTGCCGAAGCTGACAGGGGGCAGTACTTC
CSVAEADRGQYF
>TRBJ2-1|TRBD1|TRBV18|many
TGTGCCAGCTCACCCGGGACAGTCAATGAGCAGTTCTTC
CASSPGTVNEQFF
>TRBJ2-5|TRBD2|TRBV7-9|.
TGTGCCAGCAGCTTAGCGGGAGGGCTAGTCGATGAGCAGTACTTC
CASSLAGGLVDEQYF
>TRBJ2-1|TRBD1|TRBV12-3/TRBV12-4|.
TGTGCCAGCAGCCCGGGACAGGGGGCTCACAGTGAGCAGTTCTTC
CASSPGQGAHSEQFF